Following are 17 T cell receptor beta chains from one sample sequenced in a study of T cell clones after liver transplantation. Using immunoSEQ multiplex PCR, the repertoire was profiled, and TCRdb retains in-frame clones only, with some absent. The data contain tens of thousands of clones, about 88% of them seen just once; the ten biggest clones take up approximately 8%. The specimen comprised CD4+ T cells from blood, sampled before liver transplant. The receptors here all came from a human donor who received a liver transplant.

The rearrangement uses TRBV28 and TRBJ2-3; D gene unclear. The CDR3 is made up of 11 amino acids. CDR1 MDHEN and CDR2 SYDVKM come from the germline V gene. CDR3 DNA sequence: TGTGTAGTTGGGCGCACAGATACGCAGTATTTT. This sequence encodes CVVGRTDTQYF.

This clone was counted only a few times. The chain employs TRBV6-1 and TRBJ1-5; 7 bases map to TRBD1. The J segment lost 7 bases and the V segment lost 5 bases, leaving 8 bases of the junction unmatched. The CDR3 has 14 amino acids. Germline CDR1 and CDR2: MNHNS and SASEGT. This CDR3 reads CASSLRDRRQPQHF. The CDR3 DNA reads TGTGCCAGCAGTCTCCGGGACAGAAGACAGCCCCAGCATTTT.

This clone was seen once. This sequence joins TRBV5-5 and TRBJ1-4; D gene unclear. Germline V CDR1 and CDR2: SGHKS, YYEKEE (reference sequence). The CDR3 runs 15 residues. Trimming cost V 3 bases and J 0 bases, with 9 bases left between them. CDR3: CASSYGRATNEKLFF. The CDR3 DNA is TGTGCCAGCAGCTATGGGAGAGCAACTAATGAAAAACTGTTTTTT.

The V call is TRBV19, the J call TRBJ2-6, with D perhaps TRBD2 (5 bases). CDR1 and CDR2 from the germline V gene are LNHDA and SQIVND (reference sequence). V was clipped by 6 bases and J by 2 bases, with 17 bases between them. CDR3 length: 17 amino acids. CDR3 nucleotide sequence: TGTGCCAGTAGGAGAGAGGTCTCCGGGACTGGGGCCAACGTCCTGACTTTC. Its translation: CASRREVSGTGANVLTF.

This chain joins TRBV6-6 and TRBJ2-7, with D hard to call. Trimming took off 10 bases at V and 0 bases at J, with 13 bases between the two ends. The germline V gene has CDR1 MNHNY and CDR2 SVGAGI (reference sequence). The CDR3 runs to 13 residues. CDR3 loop: CATRALDSYEQYF. The DNA for the CDR3 is TGTGCCACCCGAGCCCTTGACTCCTACGAGCAGTACTTC.

The rearrangement joins TRBV7-2 to TRBJ2-2; no definite D call. The V and J ends lost 1 base and 8 bases respectively, with 14 bases between them. There are 15 residues in the CDR3. Germline values: CDR1 SGHTA, CDR2 FQGNSA. This chain's CDR3 is CASSLVFGGTGELFF. CDR3 in DNA: TGTGCCAGCAGCTTAGTATTTGGCGGAACTGGGGAGCTGTTTTTT.

The V gene is TRBV11-3, the J gene TRBJ2-1, with 7 bases fitting TRBD2. The CDR3 totals 15 residues. Germline V gene lookup returns CDR1 SGHNT and CDR2 YENEEA. Trimming took 1 base from V and 4 from J; bases not matched to a gene: 4. Written as DNA, the CDR3 is TGTGCCAGCAGCTTAGGAAGCGGGGCATACAATGAGCAGTTCTTC. It is translated as CASSLGSGAYNEQFF. The full variable domain, rest sourced from reference TRBV11-3 and TRBJ2-1, is EAGVVQSPRYKIIEKKQPVAFWCNPISGHNTLYWYLQNLGQGPELLIRYENEEAVDDSQLPKDRFSAERLKGVDSTLKIQPAELGDSAVYLCASSLGSGAYNEQFFGPGTRLTVL.

This clone was found a few times. V gene TRBV2 combines with J gene TRBJ1-6; maybe TRBD1 (5 bases). Trimming pared 11 bases from V and 6 bases from J, leaving 14 bases between. The germline V gene has CDR1 SNHLY and CDR2 FYNNEI. The CDR3 consists of 13 residues. CDR3: CAGAGTFNSPLHF. As DNA, the CDR3 is TGTGCCGGCGCCGGGACCTTTAATTCACCCCTCCACTTT. The entire variable domain, with the rest obtained from reference TRBV2 and TRBJ1-6, is as follows: EPEVTQTPSHQVTQMGQEVILRCVPISNHLYFYWYRQILGQKVEFLVSFYNNEISEKSEIFDDQFSVERPDGSNFTLKIRSTKLEDSAMYFCAGAGTFNSPLHFGNGTRLTVT.

The rearrangement links TRBV2 to TRBJ1-4; D gene ambiguous. The CDR3 covers 14 residues. CDR1 and CDR2 from the germline V gene are SNHLY and FYNNEI. The ends were cut back, 5 bases at V and 0 bases at J, with 7 bases in the middle. The CDR3 DNA reads TGTGCCAGCAGTCGGGCAGCAACTAATGAAAAACTGTTTTTT. Amino acid sequence: CASSRAATNEKLFF.

The rearrangement joins TRBV5-4 to TRBJ2-7, with 10 positions matching TRBD2. Germline assignment: CDR1 SGHNT and CDR2 YYREEE (reference sequence). This CDR3 region has 16 residues. After removal of 0 bases from V and 1 base from J, the junction contained 4 bases not matched to a gene. This chain's CDR3 is CASSLGGLARSYEQYF. DNA for the CDR3: TGTGCCAGCAGCTTGGGGGGACTAGCGCGGTCCTACGAGCAGTACTTC. The full variable domain, in which reference TRBV5-4 and TRBJ2-7 provide the parts outside the CDR3, is ETGVTQSPTHLIKTRGQQVTLRCSSQSGHNTVSWYQQALGQGPQFIFQYYREEENGRGNFPPRFSGLQFPNYSSELNVNALELDDSALYLCASSLGGLARSYEQYFGPGTRLTVT.

This chain uses TRBV9 with TRBJ2-4; tentative D call: TRBD2 (6 bases). Germline CDR1 and CDR2: SGDLS and YYNGEE. Trimming cost V 0 bases and J 7 bases, with 17 bases left between them. The CDR3 has 16 residues. The CDR3 reads CASSVDPGGDRNIQYF. In nucleotides, the CDR3 is TGTGCCAGCAGCGTAGACCCAGGAGGGGACCGGAACATTCAGTACTTC.

The chain joins TRBV7-2 to TRBJ1-2, with D unclear. The CDR3 covers 12 residues. The ends were cut back, 1 base at V and 8 bases at J, with 8 bases in the middle. From germline, CDR1 is SGHTA and CDR2 FQGNSA. The CDR3 spells CASSLDRVGYTF. CDR3 nucleotides: TGTGCCAGCAGCTTAGATAGGGTAGGCTACACCTTC. Using reference TRBV7-2 and TRBJ1-2 for the parts outside the CDR3, the full variable domain is GAGVSQSPSNKVTEKGKDVELRCDPISGHTALYWYRQSLGQGLEFLIYFQGNSAPDKSGLPSDRFSAERTGGSVSTLTIQRTQQEDSAVYLCASSLDRVGYTFGSGTRLTVV.

V usage is TRBV4-3 and J usage is TRBJ2-3; D is perhaps TRBD1 or TRBD2 (5 bases each). The CDR3 is made up of 14 amino acids. V lost 2 bases, J lost 3 bases, and 9 bases lay in between. Germline CDR1 reads LGHNA; CDR2 reads YSLEER. The CDR3 bases are TGCGCCAGCAGCCAATGGGGGAAGACAGATACGCAGTATTTT. The encoded protein is CASSQWGKTDTQYF.

This chain links TRBV6-5 with TRBJ1-5, with 9 bases identical to TRBD1. The CDR3 sequence is 15 residues long. V lost 5 bases to trimming and J lost 7 bases; unmatched junction nucleotides: 9. CDR1 and CDR2 from the germline V gene are MNHEY and SVGAGI. CDR3 coding DNA: TGTGCCAGCAGTCCGCGGGACAGGGCAAGCCAGCCCCAGCATTTT. Protein sequence: CASSPRDRASQPQHF.

The genes are TRBV28 and TRBJ1-4; a weak D match, TRBD1 (6 bases). The germline V gene encodes CDR1 MDHEN and CDR2 SYDVKM. The CDR3 has 14 residues. CDR3 residues: CVSGRGQSNEKLFF. Here the CDR3 DNA reads TGTGTTAGTGGGAGGGGACAATCTAATGAAAAACTGTTTTTT.

This chain links TRBV27 with TRBJ1-2, with TRBD1 identical over 9 bases. V was pared by 7 bases and J by 4 bases, with 4 bases of the junction left unmatched. This CDR3 region has 13 residues. In germline, CDR1 is MNHEY, CDR2 SMNVEV (reference sequence). The CDR3 nucleotides are TGTGCCAGCACCGACAGGGGGGCCTATGGCTACACCTTC. Translated: CASTDRGAYGYTF.

The rearrangement uses TRBV28 and TRBJ1-2, with unresolved D. Trimming shortened V by 6 bases and J by 2 bases, and 7 bases separated the two germline ends. This CDR3 is 12 amino acids long. Germline V gene data show CDR1 as MDHEN and CDR2 as SYDVKM. In nucleotides, the CDR3 is TGTGCCAGCAGAGAGAGGAACTATGGCTACACCTTC. It translates to CASRERNYGYTF.